Listed below are T cell receptor beta chains from one sample, sequenced in a study of cytomegalovirus exposure and HLA in healthy donors. Assay used: immunoSEQ multiplex PCR; TCRdb lists only in-frame clones, some missing. Of some 69,000 clones in the sample, 79% were seen once. Input material: PBMCs. These receptors were taken from a woman in her 30s in good health and CMV-seronegative. Both conserved end residues are part of each CDR3. A D gene is named only where the DNA matches it firmly. Only part of the rows carry a size: once, few, many, or a class if the clone is expanded.

J gene: TRBJ1-2
V gene: TRBV29-1
clone size: few
D gene: .
CDR3 protein: CSVAMTGEDGYTF
CDR3 DNA: TGCAGCGTTGCTATGACGGGGGAGGATGGCTACACCTTC

J gene: TRBJ2-5
V gene: TRBV6-1
clone size: .
D gene: TRBD2
CDR3 protein: CASKMEGGDWETQYF
CDR3 DNA: TGTGCCAGCAAGATGGAGGGAGGGGACTGGGAGACCCAGTACTTC

J gene: TRBJ1-5
V gene: TRBV21-1
clone size: .
D gene: .
CDR3 protein: CASSERDRGCGGNQPQHF
CDR3 DNA: TGTGCCAGCAGCGAACGGGACAGGGGGTGCGGAGGCAATCAGCCCCAGCATTTT

J gene: TRBJ2-7
V gene: TRBV5-1
clone size: .
D gene: TRBD1
CDR3 protein: CASSPPGTGGYGEQYF
CDR3 DNA: TGCGCCAGCAGCCCTCCGGGGACAGGGGGGTATGGCGAGCAGTACTTC

J gene: TRBJ1-5
V gene: TRBV10-3
clone size: .
D gene: .
CDR3 protein: CATSASNQPQHF
CDR3 DNA: TGTGCCACCTCAGCGAGCAATCAGCCCCAGCATTTT

J gene: TRBJ2-3
V gene: TRBV11-2
clone size: once
D gene: TRBD2
CDR3 protein: CASGPSGEDTQYF
CDR3 DNA: TGTGCCAGCGGACCTAGCGGGGAGGATACGCAGTATTTT

J gene: TRBJ1-4
V gene: TRBV6-5
clone size: .
D gene: TRBD1
CDR3 protein: CASRPRQGNEKLFF
CDR3 DNA: TGTGCCAGCAGACCACGACAGGGTAATGAAAAACTGTTTTTT

J gene: TRBJ1-3
V gene: TRBV18
clone size: .
D gene: TRBD1
CDR3 protein: CASSLGQGNSGNTIYF
CDR3 DNA: TGTGCCAGCTCATTGGGACAGGGGAACTCTGGAAACACCATATATTTT

J gene: TRBJ2-7
V gene: TRBV14
clone size: .
D gene: TRBD1
CDR3 protein: CASSPGQEGTYEQYF
CDR3 DNA: TGTGCCAGCAGCCCCGGACAGGAAGGGACCTACGAGCAGTACTTC

J gene: TRBJ1-1
V gene: TRBV5-1
clone size: .
D gene: .
CDR3 protein: CASSLTGRNDEAFF
CDR3 DNA: TGCGCCAGCAGCTTGACAGGGCGGAACGATGAAGCTTTCTTT

J gene: TRBJ1-2
V gene: TRBV7-2
clone size: few
D gene: .
CDR3 protein: CASSPTASYGYTF
CDR3 DNA: TGTGCCAGCAGCCCGACAGCCTCCTATGGCTACACCTTC

J gene: TRBJ1-1
V gene: TRBV2
clone size: .
D gene: TRBD1
CDR3 protein: CASSVHGTGPNTEAFF
CDR3 DNA: TGTGCCAGCAGTGTCCACGGGACAGGCCCGAACACTGAAGCTTTCTTT

J gene: TRBJ1-1
V gene: TRBV5-1
clone size: .
D gene: .
CDR3 protein: CASSSGWDTEAFF
CDR3 DNA: TGCGCCAGCAGCTCAGGGTGGGACACTGAAGCTTTCTTT

J gene: TRBJ2-5
V gene: TRBV5-6
clone size: .
D gene: TRBD2
CDR3 protein: CASSLGLAGVETQYF
CDR3 DNA: TGTGCCAGCAGCTTGGGACTAGCGGGAGTGGAGACCCAGTACTTC

J gene: TRBJ2-2
V gene: TRBV2
clone size: .
D gene: TRBD1
CDR3 protein: CASRVPGQGTPGELFF
CDR3 DNA: TGTGCCAGCAGGGTCCCGGGACAGGGAACACCCGGGGAGCTGTTTTTT

J gene: TRBJ1-1
V gene: TRBV5-4
clone size: once
D gene: TRBD1
CDR3 protein: CASSTLTGGSTEAFF
CDR3 DNA: TGTGCCAGCAGCACCCTGACAGGGGGTTCAACTGAAGCTTTCTTT

J gene: TRBJ1-1
V gene: TRBV5-1
clone size: .
D gene: .
CDR3 protein: CASSLGTVNTEAFF
CDR3 DNA: TGCGCCAGCAGCTTGGGGACAGTTAACACTGAAGCTTTCTTT

J gene: TRBJ1-1
V gene: TRBV19
clone size: .
D gene: .
CDR3 protein: CASSANRVMNTEAFF
CDR3 DNA: TGTGCCAGTAGTGCTAACAGGGTTATGAACACTGAAGCTTTCTTT

J gene: TRBJ1-5
V gene: TRBV27
clone size: .
D gene: TRBD1
CDR3 protein: CASSFTGANQPQHF
CDR3 DNA: TGTGCCAGCAGTTTCACAGGGGCCAATCAGCCCCAGCATTTT

J gene: TRBJ1-2
V gene: TRBV27
clone size: .
D gene: .
CDR3 protein: CASSFNRDANYGYTF
CDR3 DNA: TGTGCCAGCAGTTTTAACAGGGACGCTAACTATGGCTACACCTTC

J gene: TRBJ2-1
V gene: TRBV5-1
clone size: few
D gene: TRBD1
CDR3 protein: CASFGGTGGYNEQFF
CDR3 DNA: TGCGCCAGCTTTGGAGGGACAGGGGGCTACAATGAGCAGTTCTTC

J gene: TRBJ2-3
V gene: TRBV5-6
clone size: .
D gene: .
CDR3 protein: CASSFLADTQYF
CDR3 DNA: TGTGCCAGCAGCTTCTTAGCAGATACGCAGTATTTT

J gene: TRBJ1-3
V gene: TRBV9
clone size: .
D gene: .
CDR3 protein: CASSVRESLSGNTIYF
CDR3 DNA: TGTGCCAGCAGCGTACGGGAGTCACTCTCTGGAAACACCATATATTTT

J gene: TRBJ2-3
V gene: TRBV30
clone size: .
D gene: TRBD2
CDR3 protein: CAWTLTQAGRIDTQYF
CDR3 DNA: TGTGCCTGGACCTTAACCCAAGCGGGGAGAATAGATACGCAGTATTTT

J gene: TRBJ2-5
V gene: TRBV6-1
clone size: .
D gene: TRBD2
CDR3 protein: CASRETSGRLETQYF
CDR3 DNA: TGTGCCAGCAGAGAGACTAGCGGGAGACTAGAGACCCAGTACTTC

J gene: TRBJ2-3
V gene: TRBV5-4
clone size: .
D gene: .
CDR3 protein: CASSRSSTDTQYF
CDR3 DNA: TGTGCCAGCAGCCGGAGTAGTACAGATACGCAGTATTTT

J gene: TRBJ1-3
V gene: TRBV5-6
clone size: .
D gene: TRBD1
CDR3 protein: CASTDRAYSGNTIYF
CDR3 DNA: TGTGCCAGCACCGACAGGGCCTACTCTGGAAACACCATATATTTT

J gene: TRBJ1-2
V gene: TRBV30
clone size: .
D gene: .
CDR3 protein: CAWSVQGGYGYTF
CDR3 DNA: TGTGCCTGGAGTGTACAAGGGGGCTATGGCTACACCTTC

J gene: TRBJ1-3
V gene: TRBV7-2
clone size: .
D gene: TRBD1
CDR3 protein: CASSPQTGAGNTIYF
CDR3 DNA: TGTGCCAGCAGCCCACAGACAGGGGCTGGAAACACCATATATTTT

J gene: TRBJ1-2
V gene: TRBV7-9
clone size: .
D gene: .
CDR3 protein: CSSSPPGGEGDYGYTF
CDR3 DNA: TGTTCCAGCAGCCCTCCGGGAGGGGAGGGTGACTATGGCTACACCTTC

J gene: TRBJ1-2
V gene: TRBV30
clone size: once
D gene: TRBD1
CDR3 protein: CAWSVGGQGLHGYTF
CDR3 DNA: TGTGCCTGGAGTGTAGGTGGACAGGGGCTTCATGGCTACACCTTC

J gene: TRBJ1-2
V gene: TRBV4-3
clone size: .
D gene: TRBD1
CDR3 protein: CASSQATGINGYTF
CDR3 DNA: TGCGCCAGCAGCCAGGCGACAGGGATCAATGGCTACACCTTC

J gene: TRBJ2-7
V gene: TRBV7-2
clone size: few
D gene: TRBD1
CDR3 protein: CASSPARDRGYEQYF
CDR3 DNA: TGTGCCAGCAGCCCAGCCAGGGACAGGGGGTACGAGCAGTACTTC

J gene: TRBJ1-2
V gene: TRBV19
clone size: large
D gene: .
CDR3 protein: CASSFRGAPAGYTF
CDR3 DNA: TGTGCCAGTAGTTTCCGGGGGGCGCCGGCAGGCTACACCTTC

J gene: TRBJ2-5
V gene: TRBV7-2
clone size: .
D gene: .
CDR3 protein: CASSFSQRETQYF
CDR3 DNA: TGTGCCAGCAGCTTTAGCCAGAGGGAGACCCAGTACTTC

J gene: TRBJ2-5
V gene: TRBV5-6
clone size: .
D gene: TRBD2
CDR3 protein: CASSAGLADHLAQYF
CDR3 DNA: TGTGCCAGCAGCGCCGGACTAGCGGACCATTTGGCCCAGTACTTC

J gene: TRBJ2-5
V gene: TRBV11-2
clone size: .
D gene: TRBD2
CDR3 protein: CASSLDRLAGKTQYF
CDR3 DNA: TGTGCCAGCAGCTTAGATCGGCTAGCGGGGAAGACCCAGTACTTC

J gene: TRBJ2-2
V gene: TRBV27
clone size: .
D gene: .
CDR3 protein: CASSLQAGHGELFF
CDR3 DNA: TGTGCCAGCAGTTTGCAGGCGGGGCACGGGGAGCTGTTTTTT

J gene: TRBJ1-4
V gene: TRBV11-2
clone size: .
D gene: .
CDR3 protein: CALGGLGGEKLFF
CDR3 DNA: TGTGCCCTAGGAGGGTTGGGTGGAGAAAAACTGTTTTTT

J gene: TRBJ2-1
V gene: TRBV6-5
clone size: few
D gene: TRBD1
CDR3 protein: CASSYSQGAQGEQFF
CDR3 DNA: TGTGCCAGCAGTTATAGTCAGGGGGCGCAGGGTGAGCAGTTCTTC

J gene: TRBJ2-5
V gene: TRBV27
clone size: .
D gene: .
CDR3 protein: CASSPGWGRAQETQYF
CDR3 DNA: TGTGCCAGCAGCCCCGGTTGGGGCAGGGCCCAAGAGACCCAGTACTTC

J gene: TRBJ2-2
V gene: TRBV5-1
clone size: .
D gene: TRBD2
CDR3 protein: CASSSTSGGFTGELFF
CDR3 DNA: TGCGCCAGCAGCTCTACTAGCGGAGGGTTTACCGGGGAGCTGTTTTTT

J gene: TRBJ2-1
V gene: TRBV7-9
clone size: few
D gene: .
CDR3 protein: CASSLARQANEQFF
CDR3 DNA: TGTGCCAGCAGCTTAGCAAGGCAGGCCAATGAGCAGTTCTTC

J gene: TRBJ2-3
V gene: TRBV5-4
clone size: .
D gene: .
CDR3 protein: CASSLAGMKADTQYF
CDR3 DNA: TGTGCCAGCAGCTTGGCAGGGATGAAGGCAGATACGCAGTATTTT

J gene: TRBJ1-1
V gene: TRBV28
clone size: few
D gene: .
CDR3 protein: CASTSSQNTEAFF
CDR3 DNA: TGTGCCAGCACCTCGAGCCAGAACACTGAAGCTTTCTTT

J gene: TRBJ1-4
V gene: TRBV30
clone size: .
D gene: .
CDR3 protein: CAWSVRRGPNEKLFF
CDR3 DNA: TGTGCCTGGAGTGTACGCAGGGGCCCTAATGAAAAACTGTTTTTT

J gene: TRBJ1-2
V gene: TRBV7-2
clone size: .
D gene: .
CDR3 protein: CASSSRGRGGYGYTF
CDR3 DNA: TGTGCCAGCAGTTCCCGGGGACGAGGAGGGTATGGCTACACCTTC

J gene: TRBJ2-3
V gene: TRBV2
clone size: .
D gene: .
CDR3 protein: CASSPLQGTDTQYF
CDR3 DNA: TGTGCCAGCAGTCCCCTACAGGGTACAGATACGCAGTATTTT

J gene: TRBJ1-2
V gene: TRBV7-2
clone size: .
D gene: .
CDR3 protein: CASSVNAYLTSNYGYTF
CDR3 DNA: TGTGCCAGCAGCGTAAATGCCTACCTGACTTCTAACTATGGCTACACCTTC

J gene: TRBJ2-1
V gene: TRBV30
clone size: .
D gene: TRBD2
CDR3 protein: CAWKGLAGFSSYNEQFF
CDR3 DNA: TGTGCCTGGAAGGGACTAGCGGGGTTTAGCTCCTACAATGAGCAGTTCTTC

J gene: TRBJ1-1
V gene: TRBV18
clone size: .
D gene: .
CDR3 protein: CASSPRVGGGNTEAFF
CDR3 DNA: TGTGCCAGCTCACCAAGGGTAGGCGGGGGGAACACTGAAGCTTTCTTT

J gene: TRBJ2-1
V gene: TRBV6-1
clone size: .
D gene: TRBD1
CDR3 protein: CASSDRGPTNEQFF
CDR3 DNA: TGTGCCAGCAGTGACAGGGGGCCCACGAATGAGCAGTTCTTC

J gene: TRBJ1-4
V gene: TRBV4-1
clone size: .
D gene: .
CDR3 protein: CASSLGVGDEKLFF
CDR3 DNA: TGCGCCAGCAGCCTAGGGGTCGGTGATGAAAAACTGTTTTTT